Given below is one TCR beta chain in context. This sample was taken from a study of monozygotic twins with inflammatory bowel disease. Germline CDR1 is SGHVS and CDR2 is FNYEAQ. CDR3 size: 15 residues. TCRdb reprocessed the 5' RACE reads; each CDR3 protein has one entry and no DNA is given. Recorded here are some 170,000 distinct CDR3 sequences; the top ten clones represent about 2.4%. Sequencing was carried out using blood. The source is a human donor with ulcerative colitis or Crohn's disease, or a healthy co-twin of an affected twin (not recorded which). The V and J genes are TRBV7-6 and TRBJ2-3; TCRdb calls TRBD2, which cannot be checked without DNA. CDR3 sequence: CASSWGAGESDTQYF.